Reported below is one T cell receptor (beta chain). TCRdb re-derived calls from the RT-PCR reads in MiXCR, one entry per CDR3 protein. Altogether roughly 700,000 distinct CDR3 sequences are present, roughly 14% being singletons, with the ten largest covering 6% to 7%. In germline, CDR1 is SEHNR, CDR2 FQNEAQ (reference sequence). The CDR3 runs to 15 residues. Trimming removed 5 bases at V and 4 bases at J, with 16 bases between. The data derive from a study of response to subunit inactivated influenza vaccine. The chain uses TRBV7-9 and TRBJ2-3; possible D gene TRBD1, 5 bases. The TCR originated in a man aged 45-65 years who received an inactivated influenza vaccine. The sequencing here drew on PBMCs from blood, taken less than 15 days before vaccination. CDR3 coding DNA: TGTGCCAGCAGCCCTCAGGGCCTCTCGTCAGATACGCAGTATTTT. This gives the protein CASSPQGLSSDTQYF.